This T cell receptor beta chain was captured in a study of beta chain features in type 1 diabetes. Study-wide background: Regarding age, gender and cell yields, patients proved similar to healthy donors.

The investigators reverse transcribed all of the isolated RNA, so they sequenced expressed TCRB transcripts. Assay used: immunoSEQ multiplex PCR; TCRdb lists only in-frame clones, some missing. The sample has a few hundred thousand clones; approximately 20% are singletons. Regarding this clone: Its antigen is as yet unknown.

Study-wide results and limits: Type 1 diabetes patients showed a moderate but significant shortening of TCRB CDR3s in all four CD4+ subsets. Shorter templates may be favored by PCR, equally so in patients and controls. Researchers cautioned that cDNA sequencing could over-represent cells with high TCR expression.

Sequencing used naive CD4+ T cells from blood. The receptor's source is a woman between 35 and 50 years old with type 1 diabetes.

The CDR3 sequence: CASRGQQGYGYTF. CDR3 coding DNA: TGTGCCAGCAGGGGGCAGCAGGGATATGGCTACACCTTC. The gene calls are TRBV2 and TRBJ1-2, with a tentative D call TRBD1 (5 bases). The germline CDR1 and CDR2 sequences are SNHLY and FYNNEI. The ends were cut back, 6 bases at V and 5 bases at J, with 13 bases in the middle. The CDR3 sequence is 13 residues long.